Listed below are T cell receptor beta chains from one sample, sequenced in a study of radiation and T cells in renal cell carcinoma. Measured with immunoSEQ multiplex PCR; TCRdb has only the in-frame clones, and not every one. Of roughly 130,000 clones in the sample, 81% were seen once. The source was blood, collected from a patient whose treatment included radiotherapy and nephrectomy. Every receptor here comes from an older woman with renal cell carcinoma. Each CDR3 is given with its conserved first and last residue. A D gene is named only where the DNA matches it firmly.

length: 13; D: TRBD1; V: TRBV6-4; J: TRBJ2-5; DNA: TGTGCCAGCCAACAGGGGGCCCAAGAGACCCAGTACTTC; CDR3: CASQQGAQETQYF
length: 13; D: NA; V: TRBV7-6; J: TRBJ2-2; DNA: TGTGCCAGCAGCTTACAGGGTACTGGGGAGCTGTTTTTT; CDR3: CASSLQGTGELFF
length: 14; D: NA; V: TRBV30; J: TRBJ2-5; DNA: TGTGCCTGGAGGTTGGGATCCACTCCAGAGACCCAGTACTTC; CDR3: CAWRLGSTPETQYF
length: 15; D: TRBD1; V: TRBV9; J: TRBJ2-7; DNA: TGTGCCAGCAGCGCGAAAGGGACAGGGTTGCACGAGCAGTACTTC; CDR3: CASSAKGTGLHEQYF
length: 15; D: NA; V: TRBV7-3; J: TRBJ1-6; DNA: TGTGCCAGCAGCTTAACGGGGGGGCCGAATTCACCCCTCCACTTT; CDR3: CASSLTGGPNSPLHF
length: 15; D: TRBD1; V: TRBV19; J: TRBJ1-5; DNA: TGTGCCAGTAGTATAGCCACAGGGGGTGATCAGCCCCAGCATTTT; CDR3: CASSIATGGDQPQHF
length: 17; D: NA; V: TRBV5-1; J: TRBJ1-3; DNA: TGCGCCAGCAGCTTGGACACTCTCCCGTACTCTGGAAACACCATATATTTT; CDR3: CASSLDTLPYSGNTIYF
length: 13; D: TRBD1; V: TRBV6-6; J: TRBJ2-7; DNA: TGTGCCAGCAAGGACAGGGAAGCCTACGAGCAGTACTTC; CDR3: CASKDREAYEQYF
length: 14; D: NA; V: TRBV7-7; J: TRBJ2-2; DNA: TGTGCTAGCAGCCTAGGGGAGAACACCGGGGAGCTGTTTTTT; CDR3: CASSLGENTGELFF
length: 16; D: NA; V: TRBV12-5; J: TRBJ1-1; DNA: TGTGCTAGTGGTTTGGCAACGGGCCGGCTGAACACTGAAGCTTTCTTT; CDR3: CASGLATGRLNTEAFF
length: 12; D: TRBD1; V: TRBV2; J: TRBJ1-2; DNA: TGTGCCAGCAGTGGCCGACAGGGGGCCCGCACCTTC; CDR3: CASSGRQGARTF
length: 16; D: NA; V: TRBV5-1; J: TRBJ1-3; DNA: TGCGCCAGCAGCTTGGCACGGGGGCTAGAGAGAAACACCATATATTTT; CDR3: CASSLARGLERNTIYF
length: 13; D: TRBD2; V: TRBV19; J: TRBJ2-2; DNA: TGTGCCAGTAGTCGGGCGGGAGCCGGGGAGCTGTTTTTT; CDR3: CASSRAGAGELFF
length: 16; D: TRBD1; V: TRBV5-1; J: TRBJ2-1; DNA: TGCGCCAGCAGCTTCATGGACAGGGGTAATCAAGTGAAGCAGTTCTTC; CDR3: CASSFMDRGNQVKQFF
length: 14; D: NA; V: TRBV5-1; J: TRBJ1-2; DNA: TGCGCCAGCAGCTTGAGGGAGCCGGGGGATGGCTACACCTTC; CDR3: CASSLREPGDGYTF
length: 13; D: NA; V: TRBV6-4; J: TRBJ1-1; DNA: TGTGCCAGCAGTGGACAGGTTAACACTGAAGCTTTCTTT; CDR3: CASSGQVNTEAFF
length: 15; D: NA; V: TRBV7-9; J: TRBJ1-2; DNA: TGTGCCAGCAGCCCGCTAGGGGGGAATAGATATGGCTACACCTTC; CDR3: CASSPLGGNRYGYTF